This TCR beta chain was recorded in a study of tumor-infiltrating lymphocytes in localized non-small cell lung cancer. The table came from immunoSEQ multiplex PCR; TCRdb's copy has only in-frame clones and leaves some out. The table records roughly 6,000 clones, roughly 74% of them present only once. The table lists this clone with a few counts. The source is a human donor with non-small cell lung cancer. Sequencing used lung tumor tissue.

CDR3 DNA sequence: TGTGCCAGCAGTAAAAATGCTGCAACTAATGAAAAACTGTTTTTT. Protein: CASSKNAATNEKLFF. The chain employs TRBV6-5 and TRBJ1-4; no reliable D call. Germline V gene lookup returns CDR1 MNHEY and CDR2 SVGAGI. The CDR3 totals 15 residues. V was trimmed by 5 bases and J by 0 bases, leaving 10 bases between them.